This T cell receptor (beta chain) was captured by sequencing in a study of T cells in Graves' hyperthyroidism and ophthalmopathy. Individuals with ophthalmopathy presented a Clinical Activity Score of at least 3, a NOSPECS grade of at least 4 and a duration under 3 months. Findings of the study overall: Most clonotypes expanded in the thyroid (above 0.001) were also present in blood.

The TCR beta CDR3 regions underwent amplification using RNA transcripts as the source. An initial round of RT-PCR targeting the TCR CDR3 relied on the HTBI primer set. Via MiXCR, TCRdb re-called the multiplex PCR reads, giving one row per CDR3 protein. The sample has some 500,000 distinct CDR3 sequences, around 15% seen once; the top ten hold 25% to 35%. This clonotype was seen many times. The antigen is unknown. The CDR3 contains 13 residues. From germline, CDR1 is MDHEN and CDR2 SYDVKM. The V end was cut by 11 bases, the J end by 2 bases, with 12 bases between. The sample consisted of blood. The source of this sequence is a woman in her 30s with Graves' ophthalmopathy. V is TRBV28 and J is TRBJ2-2; D gene uncertain. The DNA of the CDR3 is TGTGCCCAAGGCGATTCTAACACCGGGGAGCTGTTTTTT. As protein: CAQGDSNTGELFF.